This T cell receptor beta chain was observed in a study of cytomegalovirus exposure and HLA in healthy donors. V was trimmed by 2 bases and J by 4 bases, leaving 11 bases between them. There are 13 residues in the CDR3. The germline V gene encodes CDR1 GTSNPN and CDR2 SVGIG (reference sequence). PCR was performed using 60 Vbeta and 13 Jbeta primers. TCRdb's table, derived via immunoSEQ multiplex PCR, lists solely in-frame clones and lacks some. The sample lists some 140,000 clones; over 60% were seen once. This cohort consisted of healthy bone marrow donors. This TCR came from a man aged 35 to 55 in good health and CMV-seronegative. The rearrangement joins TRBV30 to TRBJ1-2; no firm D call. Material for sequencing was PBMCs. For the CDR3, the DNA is TGTGCCTGGAGTCCGAGGGCTGGCTATGGCTACACCTTC. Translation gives CAWSPRAGYGYTF.